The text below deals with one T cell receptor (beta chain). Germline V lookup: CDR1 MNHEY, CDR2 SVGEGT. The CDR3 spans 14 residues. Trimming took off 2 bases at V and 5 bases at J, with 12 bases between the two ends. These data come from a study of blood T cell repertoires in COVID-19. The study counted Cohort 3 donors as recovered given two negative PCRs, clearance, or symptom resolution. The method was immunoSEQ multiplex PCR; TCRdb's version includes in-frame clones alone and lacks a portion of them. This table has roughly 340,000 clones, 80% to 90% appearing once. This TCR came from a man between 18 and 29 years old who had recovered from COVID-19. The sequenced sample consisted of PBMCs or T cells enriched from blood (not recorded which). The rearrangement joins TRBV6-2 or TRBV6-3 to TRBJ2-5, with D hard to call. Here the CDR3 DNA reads TGTGCCAGCAGTTACCCACCGGGTAAGGAGACCCAGTACTTC. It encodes CASSYPPGKETQYF.